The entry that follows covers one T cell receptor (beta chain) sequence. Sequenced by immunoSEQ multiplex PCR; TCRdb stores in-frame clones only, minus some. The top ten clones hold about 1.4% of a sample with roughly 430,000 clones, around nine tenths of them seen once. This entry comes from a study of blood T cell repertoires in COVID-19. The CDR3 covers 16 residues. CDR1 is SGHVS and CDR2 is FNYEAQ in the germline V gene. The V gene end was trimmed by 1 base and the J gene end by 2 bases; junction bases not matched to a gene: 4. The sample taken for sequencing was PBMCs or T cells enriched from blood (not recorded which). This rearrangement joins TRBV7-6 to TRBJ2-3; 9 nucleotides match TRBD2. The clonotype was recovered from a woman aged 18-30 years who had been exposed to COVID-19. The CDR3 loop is CASSLGLAVFTDTQYF. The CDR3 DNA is TGTGCCAGCAGCTTAGGACTAGCGGTTTTCACAGATACGCAGTATTTT. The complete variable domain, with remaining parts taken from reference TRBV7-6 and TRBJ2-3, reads GAGVSQSPRYKVTKRGQDVALRCDPISGHVSLYWYRQALGQGPEFLTYFNYEAQQDKSGLPNDRFSAERPEGSISTLTIQRTEQRDSAMYRCASSLGLAVFTDTQYFGPGTRLTVL.